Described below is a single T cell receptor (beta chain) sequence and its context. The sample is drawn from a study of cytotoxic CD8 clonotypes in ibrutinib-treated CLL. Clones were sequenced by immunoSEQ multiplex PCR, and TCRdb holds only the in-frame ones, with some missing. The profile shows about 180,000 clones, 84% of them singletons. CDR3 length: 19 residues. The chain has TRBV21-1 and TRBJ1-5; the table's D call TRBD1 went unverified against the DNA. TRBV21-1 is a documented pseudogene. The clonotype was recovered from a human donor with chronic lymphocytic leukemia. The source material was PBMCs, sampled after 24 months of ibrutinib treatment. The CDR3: CASSNTVVTILEYNQPQHF. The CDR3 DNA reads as TGTGCCAGCAGCAATACAGTAGTTACCATCCTCGAGTACAATCAGCCCCAGCATTTT.